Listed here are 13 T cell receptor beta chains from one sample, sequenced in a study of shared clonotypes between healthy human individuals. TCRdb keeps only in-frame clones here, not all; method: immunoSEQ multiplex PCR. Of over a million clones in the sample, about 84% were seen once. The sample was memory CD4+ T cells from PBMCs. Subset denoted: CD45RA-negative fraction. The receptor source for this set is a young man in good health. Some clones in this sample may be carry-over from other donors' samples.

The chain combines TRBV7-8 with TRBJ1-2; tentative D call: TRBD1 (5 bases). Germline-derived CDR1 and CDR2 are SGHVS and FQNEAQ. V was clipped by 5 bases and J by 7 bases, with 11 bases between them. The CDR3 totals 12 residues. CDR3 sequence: CASSGHRGGYTF. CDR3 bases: TGTGCCAGCAGCGGACATAGAGGTGGCTACACCTTC.

CDR3 DNA sequence: TGTGCCAGCAGTTTTGAGGGGCAAGAGGAGCAGTACTTC. It yields the protein CASSFEGQEEQYF. The chain combines TRBV28 with TRBJ2-7; D is possibly TRBD1 or TRBD2 (5 bases each). The CDR3 runs to 13 residues. Looked up from germline, CDR1 is MDHEN and CDR2 is SYDVKM. V was pared by 3 bases and J by 7 bases, with 13 bases between.

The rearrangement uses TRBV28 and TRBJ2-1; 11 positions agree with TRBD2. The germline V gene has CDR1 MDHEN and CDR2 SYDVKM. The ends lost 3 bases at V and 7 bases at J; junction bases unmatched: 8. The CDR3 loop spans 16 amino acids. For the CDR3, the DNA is TGTGCCAGCAGTTTGGCTTCTAGCGGGAGGTCGAATGAGCAGTTCTTC. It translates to CASSLASSGRSNEQFF.

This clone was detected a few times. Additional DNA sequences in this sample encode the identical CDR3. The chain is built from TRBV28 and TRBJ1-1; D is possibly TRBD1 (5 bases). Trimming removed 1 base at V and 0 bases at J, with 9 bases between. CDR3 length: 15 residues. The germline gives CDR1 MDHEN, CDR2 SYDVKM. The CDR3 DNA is TGTGCCAGCAGTTTATCGGGCAGGGTGAACACTGAAGCTTTCTTT. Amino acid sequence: CASSLSGRVNTEAFF.

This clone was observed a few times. The CDR3 spells CASSSGTADYGYTF. DNA for the CDR3: TGTGCCAGCAGCTCCGGGACAGCTGACTATGGCTACACCTTC. The genes are TRBV5-4 and TRBJ1-2; TRBD1 agrees at 7 bases. Per the germline V gene, CDR1 is SGHNT and CDR2 is YYREEE (reference sequence). After removal of 3 bases from V and 3 bases from J, the junction contained 5 bases not matched to a gene. The CDR3 is 14 amino acids.

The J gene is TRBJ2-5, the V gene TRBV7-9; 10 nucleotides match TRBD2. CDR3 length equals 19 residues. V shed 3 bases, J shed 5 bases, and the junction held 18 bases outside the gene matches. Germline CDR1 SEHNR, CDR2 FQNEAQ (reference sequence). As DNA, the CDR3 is TGTGCCAGCAGCTTCCAGTCCAGAACCCTAGCGGGAGTTTTGGAGACCCAGTACTTC. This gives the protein CASSFQSRTLAGVLETQYF.

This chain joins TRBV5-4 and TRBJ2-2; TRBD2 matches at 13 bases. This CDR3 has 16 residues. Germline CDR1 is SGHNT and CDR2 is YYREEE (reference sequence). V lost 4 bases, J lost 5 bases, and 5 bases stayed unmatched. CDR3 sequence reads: CASSKKLAGGTGELFF. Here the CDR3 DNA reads TGTGCCAGCAGCAAAAAACTAGCGGGAGGGACCGGGGAGCTGTTTTTT.

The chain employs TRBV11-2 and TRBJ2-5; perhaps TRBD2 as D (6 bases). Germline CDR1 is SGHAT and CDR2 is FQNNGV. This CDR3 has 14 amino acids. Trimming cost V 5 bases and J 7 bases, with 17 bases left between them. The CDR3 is CASSPGGVEVTQYF. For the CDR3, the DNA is TGTGCCAGCAGCCCCGGCGGGGTGGAGGTGACCCAGTACTTC.

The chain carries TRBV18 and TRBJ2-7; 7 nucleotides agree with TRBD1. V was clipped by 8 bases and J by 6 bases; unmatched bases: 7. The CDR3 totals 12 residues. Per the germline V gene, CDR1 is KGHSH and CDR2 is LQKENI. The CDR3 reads CASGTTGFEQYF. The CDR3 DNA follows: TGTGCCAGCGGAACGACAGGGTTCGAGCAGTACTTC.

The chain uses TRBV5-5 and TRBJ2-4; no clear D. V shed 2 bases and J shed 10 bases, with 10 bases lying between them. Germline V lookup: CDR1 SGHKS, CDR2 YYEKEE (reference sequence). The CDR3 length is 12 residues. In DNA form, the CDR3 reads TGTGCCAGCAGCTTTTTAACCGGAATTCAGTACTTC. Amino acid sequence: CASSFLTGIQYF.

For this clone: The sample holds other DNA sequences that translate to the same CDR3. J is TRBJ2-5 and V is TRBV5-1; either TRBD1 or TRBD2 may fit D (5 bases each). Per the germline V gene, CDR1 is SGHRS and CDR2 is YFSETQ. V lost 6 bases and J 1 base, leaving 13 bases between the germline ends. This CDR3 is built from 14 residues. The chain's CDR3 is CASTPGSTQETQYF. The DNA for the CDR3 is TGCGCCAGCACCCCAGGGAGCACCCAAGAGACCCAGTACTTC. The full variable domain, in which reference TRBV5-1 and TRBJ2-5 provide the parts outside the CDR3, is KAGVTQTPRYLIKTRGQQVTLSCSPISGHRSVSWYQQTPGQGLQFLFEYFSETQRNKGNFPGRFSGRQFSNSRSEMNVSTLELGDSALYLCASTPGSTQETQYFGPGTRLLVL.

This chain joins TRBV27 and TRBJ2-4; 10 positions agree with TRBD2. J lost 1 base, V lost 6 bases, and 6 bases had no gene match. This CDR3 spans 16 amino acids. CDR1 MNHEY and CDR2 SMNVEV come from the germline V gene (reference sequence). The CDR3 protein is CASSQAGGAAKNIQYF. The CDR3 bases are TGTGCCAGCAGCCAAGCGGGAGGGGCGGCCAAAAACATTCAGTACTTC.

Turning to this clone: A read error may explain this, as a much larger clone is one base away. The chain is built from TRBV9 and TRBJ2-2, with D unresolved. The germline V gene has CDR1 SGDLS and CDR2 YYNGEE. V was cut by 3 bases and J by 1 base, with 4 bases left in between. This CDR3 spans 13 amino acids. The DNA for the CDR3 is TGTGCCAGCAGCGCACAGAACACCGGGGAGCTGTTTTTT. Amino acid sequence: CASSAQNTGELFF.